Below, one TCR beta chain is given with its context. This record belongs to a study of tumor T cells in aggressive B-cell lymphoma. The repertoire was sequenced with immunoSEQ multiplex PCR; TCRdb's copy has only in-frame clones and lacks some. The table records more than 7,000 clones, 70% to 90% of them present only once. The germline V gene encodes CDR1 LNHDA and CDR2 SQIVND (reference sequence). This CDR3 comprises 15 residues. Trimming took off 3 bases at V and 3 bases at J, with 15 bases between the two ends. The sequenced material came from tumor tissue. The rearrangement joins TRBV19 to TRBJ2-7; tentative D call: TRBD2 (6 bases). The receptor comes from an adult with diffuse large B cell lymphoma. The CDR3 bases are TGTGCCAGTAGTATTTCGTCGGGCGGGAACTACGAGCAGTACTTC. Amino acid sequence: CASSISSGGNYEQYF.